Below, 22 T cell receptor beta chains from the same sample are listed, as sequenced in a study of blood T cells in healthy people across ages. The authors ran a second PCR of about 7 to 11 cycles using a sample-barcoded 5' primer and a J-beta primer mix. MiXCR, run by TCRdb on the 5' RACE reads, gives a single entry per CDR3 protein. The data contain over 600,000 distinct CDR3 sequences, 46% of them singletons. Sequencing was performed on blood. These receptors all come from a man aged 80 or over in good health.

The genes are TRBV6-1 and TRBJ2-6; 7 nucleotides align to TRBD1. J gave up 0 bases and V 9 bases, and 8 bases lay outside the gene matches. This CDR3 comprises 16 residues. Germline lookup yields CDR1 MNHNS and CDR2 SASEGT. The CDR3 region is CASTDRQSSGANVLTF. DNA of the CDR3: TGTGCCAGTACGGACAGGCAGAGCTCTGGGGCCAACGTCCTGACTTTC.

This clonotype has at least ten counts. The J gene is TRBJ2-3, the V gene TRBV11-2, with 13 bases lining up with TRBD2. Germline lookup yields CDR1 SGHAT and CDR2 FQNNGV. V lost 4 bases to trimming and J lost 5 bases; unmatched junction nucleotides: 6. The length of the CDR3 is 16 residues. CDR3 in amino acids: CASSSDGLAGVDTQYF. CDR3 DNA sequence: TGTGCCAGCAGCTCAGATGGACTAGCGGGAGTAGATACGCAGTATTTT.

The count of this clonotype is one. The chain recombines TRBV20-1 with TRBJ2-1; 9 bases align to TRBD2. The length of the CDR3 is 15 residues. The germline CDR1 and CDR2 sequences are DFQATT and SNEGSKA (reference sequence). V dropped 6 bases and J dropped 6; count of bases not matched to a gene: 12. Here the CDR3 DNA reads TGCAGTGCCGCGGCGGGGGGGTCGATTTCCAATGAGCAGTTCTTC. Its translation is CSAAAGGSISNEQFF.

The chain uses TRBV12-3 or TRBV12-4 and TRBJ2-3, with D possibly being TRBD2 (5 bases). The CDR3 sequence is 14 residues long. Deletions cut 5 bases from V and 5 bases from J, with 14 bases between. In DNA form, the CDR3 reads TGTGCCAGCAGTCGGACTGGTCTGGGAGATACGCAGTATTTT. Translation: CASSRTGLGDTQYF.

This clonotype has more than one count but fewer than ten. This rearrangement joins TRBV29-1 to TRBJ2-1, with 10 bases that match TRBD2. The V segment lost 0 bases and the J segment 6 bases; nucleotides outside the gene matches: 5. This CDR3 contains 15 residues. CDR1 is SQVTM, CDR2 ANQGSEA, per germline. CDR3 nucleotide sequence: TGCAGCGTTGAAGATCAAGCGGGAGGGCCCAATGAGCAGTTCTTC. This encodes CSVEDQAGGPNEQFF.

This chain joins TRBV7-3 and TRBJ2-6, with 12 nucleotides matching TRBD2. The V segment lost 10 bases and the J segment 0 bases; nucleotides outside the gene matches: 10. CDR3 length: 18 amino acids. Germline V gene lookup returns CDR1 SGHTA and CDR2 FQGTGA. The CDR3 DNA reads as TGTGCCACAGGAGAACTAGCGGGGGGCACCTCTGGGGCCAACGTCCTGACTTTC. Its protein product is CATGELAGGTSGANVLTF.

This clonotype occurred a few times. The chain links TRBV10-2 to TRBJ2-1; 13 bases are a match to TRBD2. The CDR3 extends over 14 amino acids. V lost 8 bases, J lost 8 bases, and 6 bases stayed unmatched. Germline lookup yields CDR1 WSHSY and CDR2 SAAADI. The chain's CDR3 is CASRTSGSFYEQFF. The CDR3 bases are TGCGCCAGCCGGACTAGCGGGAGCTTTTATGAGCAGTTCTTC.

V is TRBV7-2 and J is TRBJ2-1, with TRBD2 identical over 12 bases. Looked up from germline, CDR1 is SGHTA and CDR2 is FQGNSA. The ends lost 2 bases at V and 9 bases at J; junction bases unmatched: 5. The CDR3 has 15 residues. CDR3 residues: CASSLLAGGGGEQFF. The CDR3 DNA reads TGTGCCAGCAGCTTACTAGCGGGAGGGGGTGGTGAGCAGTTCTTC. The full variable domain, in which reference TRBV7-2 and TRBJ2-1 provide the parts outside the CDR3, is GAGVSQSPSNKVTEKGKDVELRCDPISGHTALYWYRQSLGQGLEFLIYFQGNSAPDKSGLPSDRFSAERTGGSVSTLTIQRTQQEDSAVYLCASSLLAGGGGEQFFGPGTRLTVL.

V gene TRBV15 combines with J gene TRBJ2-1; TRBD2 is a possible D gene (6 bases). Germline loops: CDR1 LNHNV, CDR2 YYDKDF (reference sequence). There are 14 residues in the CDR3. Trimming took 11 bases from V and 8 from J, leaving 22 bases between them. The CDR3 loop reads CAASRELIVYEQFF. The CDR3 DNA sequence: TGTGCCGCGAGCCGGGAGTTGATAGTATATGAGCAGTTCTTC.

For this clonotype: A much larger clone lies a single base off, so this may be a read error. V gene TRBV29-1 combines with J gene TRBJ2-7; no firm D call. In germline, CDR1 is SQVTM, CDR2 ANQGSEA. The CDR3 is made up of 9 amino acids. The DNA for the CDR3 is TGCAGCGCTGAACGTGAGCAGTACTTC. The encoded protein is CSAEREQYF.

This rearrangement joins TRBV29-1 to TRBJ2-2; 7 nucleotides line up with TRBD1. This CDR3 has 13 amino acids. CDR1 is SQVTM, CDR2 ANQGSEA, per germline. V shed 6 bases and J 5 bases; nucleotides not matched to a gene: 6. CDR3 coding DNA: TGCAGCGTCGACAGGGAAGGGACCGGGGAGCTGTTTTTT. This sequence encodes CSVDREGTGELFF.

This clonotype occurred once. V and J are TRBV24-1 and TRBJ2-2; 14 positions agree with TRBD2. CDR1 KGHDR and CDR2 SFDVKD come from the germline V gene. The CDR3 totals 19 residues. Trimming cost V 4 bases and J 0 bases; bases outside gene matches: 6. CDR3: CATSDQPGLAGANTGELFF. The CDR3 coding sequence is TGTGCCACCAGTGACCAGCCGGGACTAGCGGGAGCGAACACCGGGGAGCTGTTTTTT.

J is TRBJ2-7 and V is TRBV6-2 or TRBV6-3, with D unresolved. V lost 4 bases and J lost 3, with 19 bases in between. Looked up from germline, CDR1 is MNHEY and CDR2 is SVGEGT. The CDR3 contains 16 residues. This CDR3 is CASSSHQPAQIYEQYF. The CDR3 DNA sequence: TGTGCCAGCAGTTCCCACCAGCCCGCTCAAATCTACGAGCAGTACTTC.

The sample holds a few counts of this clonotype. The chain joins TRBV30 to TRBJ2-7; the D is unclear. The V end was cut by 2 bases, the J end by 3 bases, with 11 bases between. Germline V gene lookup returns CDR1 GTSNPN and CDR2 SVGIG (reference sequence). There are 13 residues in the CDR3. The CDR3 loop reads CAWSSGPYYEQYF. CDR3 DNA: TGTGCCTGGAGTTCCGGACCCTACTACGAGCAGTACTTC. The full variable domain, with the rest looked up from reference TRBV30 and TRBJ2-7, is SQTIHQWPATLVQPVGSPLSLECTVEGTSNPNLYWYRQAAGRGLQLLFYSVGIGQISSEVPQNLSASRPQDRQFILSSKKLLLSDSGFYLCAWSSGPYYEQYFGPGTRLTVT.

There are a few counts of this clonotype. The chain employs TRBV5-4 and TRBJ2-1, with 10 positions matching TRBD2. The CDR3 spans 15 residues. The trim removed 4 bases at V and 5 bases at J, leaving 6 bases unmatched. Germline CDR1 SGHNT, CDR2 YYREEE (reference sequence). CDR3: CASSTDGLADNEQFF. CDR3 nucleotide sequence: TGTGCCAGCAGCACGGACGGACTAGCGGACAATGAGCAGTTCTTC.

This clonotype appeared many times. Here the CDR3 DNA reads TGCAGCGTTGGGCGTGAGGAGGCAGACAATGAGCAGTTCTTC. Its protein is CSVGREEADNEQFF. This chain joins TRBV29-1 and TRBJ2-1; D is perhaps TRBD2 (5 bases). This CDR3 has 14 residues. The V gene lost 4 bases and the J gene lost 5 bases, with 15 bases spanning the gap. Germline CDR1 SQVTM, CDR2 ANQGSEA.

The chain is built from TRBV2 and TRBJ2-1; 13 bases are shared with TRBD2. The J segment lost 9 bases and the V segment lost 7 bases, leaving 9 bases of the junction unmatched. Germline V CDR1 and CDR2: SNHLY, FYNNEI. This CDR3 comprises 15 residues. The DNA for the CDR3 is TGTGCCAGCATTCGTACTAGCGGGAGGGCCATTGAGCAGTTCTTC. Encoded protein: CASIRTSGRAIEQFF.

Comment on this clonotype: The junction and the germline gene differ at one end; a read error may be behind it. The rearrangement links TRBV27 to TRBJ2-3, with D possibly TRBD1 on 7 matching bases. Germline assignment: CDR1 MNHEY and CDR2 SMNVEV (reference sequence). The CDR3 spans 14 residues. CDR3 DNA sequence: TGTACCAGCAGTTTGAGGCAGGGGGGAGATACGCAGTATTTT. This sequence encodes CTSSLRQGGDTQYF.

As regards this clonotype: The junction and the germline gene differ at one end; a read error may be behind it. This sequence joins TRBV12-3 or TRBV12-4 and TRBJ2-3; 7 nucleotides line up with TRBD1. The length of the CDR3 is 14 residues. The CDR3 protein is CASSWGQPTATQYF. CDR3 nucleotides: TGTGCCAGCAGCTGGGGACAGCCCACAGCTACGCAGTATTTT.

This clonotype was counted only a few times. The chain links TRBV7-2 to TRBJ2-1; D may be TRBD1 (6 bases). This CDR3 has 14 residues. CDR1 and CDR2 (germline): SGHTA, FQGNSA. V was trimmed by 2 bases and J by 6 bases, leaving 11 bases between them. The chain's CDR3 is CASSLSPGANEQFF. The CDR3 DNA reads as TGTGCCAGCAGCTTATCTCCAGGGGCCAATGAGCAGTTCTTC.

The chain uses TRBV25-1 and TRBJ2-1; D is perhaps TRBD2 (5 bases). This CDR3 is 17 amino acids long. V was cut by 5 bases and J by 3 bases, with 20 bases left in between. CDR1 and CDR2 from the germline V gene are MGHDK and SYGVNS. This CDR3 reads CASSNSKLGLYYNEQFF. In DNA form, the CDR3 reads TGTGCCAGCAGTAACTCTAAACTAGGGCTTTACTACAATGAGCAGTTCTTC.

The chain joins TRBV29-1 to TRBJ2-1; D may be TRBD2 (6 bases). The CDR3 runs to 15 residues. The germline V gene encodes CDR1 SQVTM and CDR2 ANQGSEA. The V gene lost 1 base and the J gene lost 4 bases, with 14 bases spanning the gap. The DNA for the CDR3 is TGCAGCGTTGAAGTAGGCGGGACCTATTACAATGAGCAGTTCTTC. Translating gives CSVEVGGTYYNEQFF.